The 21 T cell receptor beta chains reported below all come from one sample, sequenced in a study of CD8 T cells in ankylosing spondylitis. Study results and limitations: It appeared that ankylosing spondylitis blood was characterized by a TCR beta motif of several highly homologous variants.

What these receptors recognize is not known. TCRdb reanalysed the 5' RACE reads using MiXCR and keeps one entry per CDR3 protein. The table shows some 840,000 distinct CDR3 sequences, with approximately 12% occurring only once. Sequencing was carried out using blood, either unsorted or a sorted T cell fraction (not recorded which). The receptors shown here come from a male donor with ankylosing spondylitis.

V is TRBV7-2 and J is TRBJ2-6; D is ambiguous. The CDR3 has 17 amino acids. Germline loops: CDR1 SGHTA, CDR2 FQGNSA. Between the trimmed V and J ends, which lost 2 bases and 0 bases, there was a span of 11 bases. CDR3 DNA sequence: TGTGCCAGCAGCTTAAAAGTCTTACCCTCTGGGGCCAACGTCCTGACTTTC. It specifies CASSLKVLPSGANVLTF.

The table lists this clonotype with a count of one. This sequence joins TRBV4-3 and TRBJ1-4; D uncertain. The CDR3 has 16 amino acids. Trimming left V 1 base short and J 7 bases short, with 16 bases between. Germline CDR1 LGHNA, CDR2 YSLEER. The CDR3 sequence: CASSQGTVVSGEKLFF. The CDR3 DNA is TGCGCCAGCAGCCAAGGGACCGTAGTATCGGGTGAAAAACTGTTTTTT.

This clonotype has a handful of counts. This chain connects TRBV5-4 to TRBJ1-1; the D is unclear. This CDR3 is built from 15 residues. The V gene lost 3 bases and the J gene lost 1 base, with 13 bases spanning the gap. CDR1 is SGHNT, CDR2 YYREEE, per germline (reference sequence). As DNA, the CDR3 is TGTGCCAGCAGCTCACCCCGACACCAGAACACTGAAGCTTTCTTT. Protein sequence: CASSSPRHQNTEAFF.

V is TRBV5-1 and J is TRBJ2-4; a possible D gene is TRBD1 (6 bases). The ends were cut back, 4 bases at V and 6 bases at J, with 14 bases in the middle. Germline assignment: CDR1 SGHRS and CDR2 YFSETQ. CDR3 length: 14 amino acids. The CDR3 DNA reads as TGCGCCAGCAGCCCTCGGACAGAGACAAACATTCAGTACTTC. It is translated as CASSPRTETNIQYF.

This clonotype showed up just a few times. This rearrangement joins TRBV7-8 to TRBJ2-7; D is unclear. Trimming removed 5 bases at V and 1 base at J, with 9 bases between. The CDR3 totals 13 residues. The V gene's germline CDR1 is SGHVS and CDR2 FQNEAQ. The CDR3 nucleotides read TGTGCCAGCAGCCCCGTTCGGTCCTACGAGCAGTACTTC. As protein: CASSPVRSYEQYF.

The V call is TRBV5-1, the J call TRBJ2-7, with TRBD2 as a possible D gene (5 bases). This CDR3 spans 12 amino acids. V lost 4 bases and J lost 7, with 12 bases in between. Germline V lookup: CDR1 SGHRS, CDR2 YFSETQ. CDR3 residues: CASSARTGEQYF. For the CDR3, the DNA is TGCGCCAGCAGCGCGCGGACGGGGGAGCAGTACTTC.

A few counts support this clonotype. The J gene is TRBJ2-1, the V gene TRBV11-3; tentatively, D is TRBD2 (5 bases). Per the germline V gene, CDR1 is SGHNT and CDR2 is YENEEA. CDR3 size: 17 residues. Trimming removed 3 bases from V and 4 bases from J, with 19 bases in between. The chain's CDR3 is CASSFGLSSGMYNEQFF. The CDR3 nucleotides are TGTGCCAGCAGCTTCGGACTGTCGTCGGGGATGTACAATGAGCAGTTCTTC.

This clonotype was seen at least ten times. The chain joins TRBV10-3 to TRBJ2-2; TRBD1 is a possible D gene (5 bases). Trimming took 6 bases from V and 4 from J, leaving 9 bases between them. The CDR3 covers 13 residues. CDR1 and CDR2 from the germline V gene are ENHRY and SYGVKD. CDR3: CAIRQGGTGELFF. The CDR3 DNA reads TGTGCCATCAGGCAGGGCGGCACCGGGGAGCTGTTTTTT.

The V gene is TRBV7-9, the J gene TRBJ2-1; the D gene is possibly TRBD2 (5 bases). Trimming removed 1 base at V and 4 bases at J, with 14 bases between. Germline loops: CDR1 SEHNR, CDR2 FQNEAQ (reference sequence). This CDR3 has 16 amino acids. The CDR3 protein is CASSLGVGVVYNEQFF. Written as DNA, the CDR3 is TGTGCCAGCAGCTTAGGGGTGGGAGTTGTTTACAATGAGCAGTTCTTC.

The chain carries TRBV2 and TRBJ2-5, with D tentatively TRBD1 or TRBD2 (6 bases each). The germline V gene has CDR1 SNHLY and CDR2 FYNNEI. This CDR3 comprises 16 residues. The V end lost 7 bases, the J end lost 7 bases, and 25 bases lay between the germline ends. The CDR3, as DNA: TGTGCCAGCACCGAAGGGCGGGACACCACCATCGGGACCCAGTACTTC. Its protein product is CASTEGRDTTIGTQYF.

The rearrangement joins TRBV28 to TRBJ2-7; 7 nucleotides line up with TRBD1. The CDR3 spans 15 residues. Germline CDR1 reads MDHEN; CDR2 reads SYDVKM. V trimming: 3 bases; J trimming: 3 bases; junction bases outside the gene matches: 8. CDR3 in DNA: TGTGCCAGCAGTTTGTCCGGGACAGCCCTCTACGAGCAGTACTTC. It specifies CASSLSGTALYEQYF.

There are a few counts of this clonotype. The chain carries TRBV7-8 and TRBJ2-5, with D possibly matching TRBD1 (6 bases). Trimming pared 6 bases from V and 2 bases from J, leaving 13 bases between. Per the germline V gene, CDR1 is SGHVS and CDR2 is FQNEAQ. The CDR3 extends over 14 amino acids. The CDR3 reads CASRTQGQQETQYF. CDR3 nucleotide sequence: TGTGCCAGCAGGACCCAGGGACAACAAGAGACCCAGTACTTC.

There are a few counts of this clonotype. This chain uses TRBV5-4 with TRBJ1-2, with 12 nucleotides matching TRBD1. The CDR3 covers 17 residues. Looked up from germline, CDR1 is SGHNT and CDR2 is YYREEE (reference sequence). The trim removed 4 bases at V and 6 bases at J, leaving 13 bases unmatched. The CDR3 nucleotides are TGTGCCAGCAGCGGCGGGACAGGGGGCCCCGCATATCATGGCTACACCTTC. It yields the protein CASSGGTGGPAYHGYTF.

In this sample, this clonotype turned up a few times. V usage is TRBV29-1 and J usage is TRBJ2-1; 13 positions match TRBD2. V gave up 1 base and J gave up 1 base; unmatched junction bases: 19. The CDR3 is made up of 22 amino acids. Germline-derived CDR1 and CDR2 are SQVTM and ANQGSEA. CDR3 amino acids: CSVEGWRPRTSGSLGSYNEQFF. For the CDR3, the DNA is TGCAGCGTTGAAGGGTGGCGGCCTAGGACTAGCGGGAGTCTTGGATCCTACAATGAGCAGTTCTTC.

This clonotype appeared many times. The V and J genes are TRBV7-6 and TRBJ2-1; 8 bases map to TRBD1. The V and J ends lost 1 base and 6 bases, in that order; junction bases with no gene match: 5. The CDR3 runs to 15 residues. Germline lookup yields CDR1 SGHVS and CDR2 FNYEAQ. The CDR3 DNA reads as TGTGCCAGCAGCTTAGGTTTGGGACAGGTCAATGAGCAGTTCTTC. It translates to CASSLGLGQVNEQFF.

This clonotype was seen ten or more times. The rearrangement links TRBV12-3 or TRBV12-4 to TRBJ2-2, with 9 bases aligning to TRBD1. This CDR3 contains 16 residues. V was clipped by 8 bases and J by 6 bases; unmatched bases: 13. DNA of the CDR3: TGTGCCAGCCGCTCGCCGGGACAGGGTTTCTCCGGGGAGCTGTTTTTT. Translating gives CASRSPGQGFSGELFF.

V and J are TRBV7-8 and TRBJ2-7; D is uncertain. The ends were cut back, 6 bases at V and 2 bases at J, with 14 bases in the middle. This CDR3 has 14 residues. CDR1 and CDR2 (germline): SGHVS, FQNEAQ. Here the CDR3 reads CASSLRMVTYEQYF. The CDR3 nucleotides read TGTGCCAGCAGTCTTAGGATGGTTACCTACGAGCAGTACTTC.

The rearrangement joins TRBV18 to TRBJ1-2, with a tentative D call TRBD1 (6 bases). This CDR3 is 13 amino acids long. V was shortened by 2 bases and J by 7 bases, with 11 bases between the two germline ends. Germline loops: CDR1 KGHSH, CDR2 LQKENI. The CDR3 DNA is TGTGCCAGCTCACCAGAACGGACAGCTGGCTACACCTTC. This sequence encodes CASSPERTAGYTF.

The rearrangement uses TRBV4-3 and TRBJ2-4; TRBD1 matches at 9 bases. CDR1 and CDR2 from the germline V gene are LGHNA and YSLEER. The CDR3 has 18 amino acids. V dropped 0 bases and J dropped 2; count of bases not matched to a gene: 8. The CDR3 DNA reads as TGCGCCAGCAGCCAAGACCACAGGGGGCGAGCCTCCAAAAACATTCAGTACTTC. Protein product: CASSQDHRGRASKNIQYF.

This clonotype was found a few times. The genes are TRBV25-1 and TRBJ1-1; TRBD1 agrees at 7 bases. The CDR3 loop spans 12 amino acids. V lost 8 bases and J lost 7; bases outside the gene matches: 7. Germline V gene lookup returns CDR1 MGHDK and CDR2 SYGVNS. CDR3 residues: CASCSSGGEAFF. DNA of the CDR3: TGTGCCAGCTGTTCATCAGGGGGTGAAGCTTTCTTT. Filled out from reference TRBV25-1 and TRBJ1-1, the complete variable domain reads EADIYQTPRYLVIGTGKKITLECSQTMGHDKMYWYQQDPGMELHLIHYSYGVNSTEKGDLSSESTVSRIRTEHFPLTLESARPSHTSQYLCASCSSGGEAFFGQGTRLTVV.

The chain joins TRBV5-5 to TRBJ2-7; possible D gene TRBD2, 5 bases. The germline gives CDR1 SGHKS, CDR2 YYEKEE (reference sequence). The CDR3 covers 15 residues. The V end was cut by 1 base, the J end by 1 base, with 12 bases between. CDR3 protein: CASSLSIRDSYEQYF. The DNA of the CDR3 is TGTGCCAGCAGCTTGAGTATTCGGGATTCCTACGAGCAGTACTTC.